A single sample gave rise to the 23 T cell receptor beta chains below, sequenced in a study of blood T cells in healthy people across ages. A second roughly 6 to 12 cycle PCR used barcoded and J-beta primers. TCRdb itself ran the 5' RACE reads through MiXCR, one entry per CDR3 protein. This table has 1.5 million to 2 million distinct CDR3 sequences, approximately 28% appearing once. Input material: blood. The receptor source for this set is a woman in her twenties or thirties in good health.

J is TRBJ1-2 and V is TRBV11-2; D is undetermined. The CDR3 spans 15 residues. Trimming took 0 bases from V and 8 from J, leaving 16 bases between them. Germline values: CDR1 SGHAT, CDR2 FQNNGV. CDR3 nucleotides: TGTGCCAGCAGCTTAGAAATCACGGGCCCCGGGGGCTACACCTTC. Translation gives CASSLEITGPGGYTF.

This clonotype was detected ten times or more. The genes are TRBV4-3 and TRBJ2-5; possible D gene TRBD2, 6 bases. CDR1 and CDR2 (germline): LGHNA, YSLEER. The CDR3 totals 16 residues. The V gene lost 0 bases and the J gene lost 1 base, with 12 bases spanning the gap. Here the CDR3 DNA reads TGCGCCAGCAGCCAAGAGTGGGGGGATCCCCAAGAGACCCAGTACTTC. Translation gives CASSQEWGDPQETQYF.

The rearrangement uses TRBV7-6 and TRBJ1-2; D not certain. Germline CDR1 reads SGHVS; CDR2 reads FNYEAQ. The length of the CDR3 is 13 residues. V lost 1 base, J lost 8 bases, and 11 bases lay in between. The CDR3 is CASSLGAGRGYTF. Here the CDR3 DNA reads TGTGCCAGCAGCTTAGGTGCGGGTCGAGGCTACACCTTC.

CDR3 nucleotide sequence: TGTGCCATCAGTAGGGGGAGGGTTTATGGCTACACCTTC. This translates into CAISRGRVYGYTF. The V and J genes are TRBV10-3 and TRBJ1-2, with a tentative D call TRBD1 (6 bases). With 5 bases removed from V and 5 bases from J, the gap between germline ends came to 12 bases. The CDR3 contains 13 residues. CDR1 ENHRY and CDR2 SYGVKD come from the germline V gene.

The sample holds a few counts of this clonotype. The rearrangement links TRBV5-1 to TRBJ1-4; D is undetermined. CDR3 length: 14 amino acids. The V gene's germline CDR1 is SGHRS and CDR2 YFSETQ. V lost 5 bases and J 4 bases, leaving 12 bases between the germline ends. This CDR3 is CASRGLTHNEKLFF. CDR3 coding DNA: TGCGCCAGCAGAGGACTCACCCATAATGAAAAACTGTTTTTT. Filled out from reference TRBV5-1 and TRBJ1-4, the complete variable domain reads KAGVTQTPRYLIKTRGQQVTLSCSPISGHRSVSWYQQTPGQGLQFLFEYFSETQRNKGNFPGRFSGRQFSNSRSEMNVSTLELGDSALYLCASRGLTHNEKLFFGSGTQLSVL.

Points on this clonotype: A much larger clone is a single base away; this may be a read error. The chain carries TRBV7-6 and TRBJ2-5, with D perhaps matching TRBD1 (6 bases). The end of the DNA is better explained by TRBJ2-7, so the J call may be wrong. Germline CDR1 SGHVS, CDR2 FNYEAQ. The CDR3 is 15 amino acids. CDR3 loop: CASSLGGGALYEQYF. The DNA of the CDR3 is TGTGCCAGCAGCTTAGGTGGGGGCGCCCTTTACGAGCAGTACTTC.

The gene calls are TRBV6-6 and TRBJ2-7; D could derive from TRBD1 or TRBD2 (5 bases each). Germline lookup yields CDR1 MNHNY and CDR2 SVGAGI (reference sequence). V was pared by 4 bases and J by 1 base, with 14 bases between. This CDR3 has 15 amino acids. The CDR3: CASSFLGVRSYEQYF. For the CDR3, the DNA is TGTGCCAGCAGTTTCCTGGGGGTGAGGTCCTACGAGCAGTACTTC.

This clonotype appeared a few times. The chain has TRBV5-1 and TRBJ2-3; D unresolved. V lost 1 base, J lost 1 base, and 13 bases lay in between. This CDR3 has 16 residues. Per the germline V gene, CDR1 is SGHRS and CDR2 is YFSETQ. In DNA form, the CDR3 reads TGCGCCAGCAGCTTGACCCGACCGCGTGGCACAGATACGCAGTATTTT. This gives the protein CASSLTRPRGTDTQYF.

Note on this clonotype: This clone may be a read error of a much larger clone one base away. The chain carries TRBV11-2 and TRBJ2-5, with D perhaps matching TRBD1 or TRBD2 (6 bases each). Germline CDR1 SGHAT, CDR2 FQNNGV. There are 16 residues in the CDR3. Trimming removed 5 bases at V and 13 bases at J, with 29 bases between. CDR3 region: CASSPTKGGLPYERYF. The CDR3 DNA is TGTGCCAGCAGCCCTACAAAGGGGGGCTTGCCCTACGAGCGGTACTTC.

V is TRBV11-2 and J is TRBJ1-2, with a weak D call TRBD1 (6 bases). This CDR3 region has 14 residues. From germline, CDR1 is SGHAT and CDR2 FQNNGV. With 4 bases removed from V and 6 bases from J, the gap between germline ends came to 15 bases. The CDR3 DNA sequence: TGTGCCAGCAGCTCGGGGGCCGCGGGAGATGGCTACACCTTC. It translates to CASSSGAAGDGYTF.

The chain couples TRBV5-1 to TRBJ2-7; TRBD1 agrees at 7 bases. CDR1 is SGHRS, CDR2 YFSETQ, per germline. This CDR3 comprises 15 residues. After removal of 3 bases from V and 0 bases from J, the junction contained 6 bases not matched to a gene. CDR3 nucleotides: TGCGCCAGCAGCTCTACGGGACAGAGCTCCTACGAGCAGTACTTC. This codes for CASSSTGQSSYEQYF.

This clonotype was counted only a few times. This sequence joins TRBV29-1 and TRBJ2-1; D is ambiguous. CDR3 size: 14 residues. CDR1 is SQVTM and CDR2 is ANQGSEA in the germline V gene. V dropped 3 bases and J dropped 0 bases, with 9 bases sitting between them. The chain's CDR3 is CSVEGPNSYNEQFF. CDR3 DNA sequence: TGCAGCGTTGAGGGCCCCAACTCCTACAATGAGCAGTTCTTC.

The chain carries TRBV20-1 and TRBJ2-7; weak D call: TRBD1 (6 bases). The J call may be mistaken, given a closer DNA end match to TRBJ2-5. Germline-derived CDR1 and CDR2 are DFQATT and SNEGSKA (reference sequence). This CDR3 has 14 amino acids. CDR3 DNA sequence: TGCAGTGCTGAAAACCGACAGGTTAAAGAGACCCAGTACTTC. This gives the protein CSAENRQVKETQYF.

On this clonotype itself: Being one base from a much bigger clone, this may be a read error. The chain carries TRBV9 and TRBJ2-3; D assignment may be TRBD1 or TRBD2 (6 bases each). Per the germline V gene, CDR1 is SGDLS and CDR2 is YYNGEE. The CDR3 extends over 15 amino acids. The germline V and J ends were trimmed by 4 bases and 2 bases, with 14 bases remaining between them. The CDR3 DNA is TGTGCCAGCAGCATAACCGGGGGCCACACAGATACGCAGTATTTT. Its translation: CASSITGGHTDTQYF.

The rearrangement uses TRBV28 and TRBJ2-4; a possible D gene is TRBD1 (6 bases). CDR3 length equals 15 residues. Germline assignment: CDR1 MDHEN and CDR2 SYDVKM. V was cut by 7 bases and J by 2 bases, with 15 bases left in between. The DNA for the CDR3 is TGTGCCAGCACCCTCCCAGGGGAGTCCAAAAACATTCAGTACTTC. It translates to CASTLPGESKNIQYF. Filled out from reference TRBV28 and TRBJ2-4, the complete variable domain reads DVKVTQSSRYLVKRTGEKVFLECVQDMDHENMFWYRQDPGLGLRLIYFSYDVKMKEKGDIPEGYSVSREKKERFSLILESASTNQTSMYLCASTLPGESKNIQYFGAGTRLSVL.

There are a few counts of this clonotype. V usage is TRBV12-3 or TRBV12-4 and J usage is TRBJ1-4, with 7 bases identical to TRBD1. There are 13 residues in the CDR3. Losses at the gene ends were 5 bases for V and 7 bases for J; bases not matched to a gene: 4. The CDR3 reads CASSAWDSEKLFF. The CDR3 bases are TGTGCCAGCAGTGCTTGGGACAGTGAAAAACTGTTTTTT.

This clonotype was picked up a small number of times. The chain carries TRBV12-3 or TRBV12-4 and TRBJ2-1; 8 bases map to TRBD2. Trimming took 5 bases from V and 4 from J; bases not matched to a gene: 7. The CDR3 totals 15 residues. The CDR3 spells CASSQSSGHYNEQFF. The CDR3 bases are TGTGCCAGCAGTCAGTCTAGCGGGCATTACAATGAGCAGTTCTTC.

A word on this clonotype: Given a much more abundant clone one base away, this may be a read error. The chain couples TRBV28 to TRBJ2-6, with D maybe TRBD1 (5 bases). The CDR3 consists of 16 residues. Germline loops: CDR1 MDHEN, CDR2 SYDVKM. CDR3 region: CASSFPRSSGANALTF. CDR3 nucleotides: TGTGCCAGCAGTTTTCCCCGGAGCTCTGGGGCCAACGCCCTGACTTTC.

The chain couples TRBV4-3 to TRBJ1-1, with unresolved D. CDR3 size: 13 residues. Trimming removed 1 base from V and 4 bases from J, with 7 bases in between. The germline CDR1 and CDR2 sequences are LGHNA and YSLEER. CDR3 sequence: CASSQVKGTEAFF. CDR3 bases: TGCGCCAGCAGCCAAGTGAAGGGCACTGAAGCTTTCTTT.

This chain links TRBV12-3 or TRBV12-4 with TRBJ2-2; TRBD2 matches at 8 bases. V trimming: 6 bases; J trimming: 4 bases; junction bases outside the gene matches: 16. The CDR3 contains 18 residues. The CDR3 reads CASRPPGLGEGGTGELFF. The CDR3 coding sequence is TGTGCCAGCAGACCCCCGGGACTAGGGGAGGGGGGCACCGGGGAGCTGTTTTTT.

This clonotype was seen many times. The chain carries TRBV20-1 and TRBJ2-3, with 7 bases aligning to TRBD2. The CDR3 is 14 residues long. With 1 base clipped from V and 5 bases from J, the junction kept 6 bases outside the gene matches. The V gene's germline CDR1 is DFQATT and CDR2 SNEGSKA (reference sequence). The CDR3 sequence: CSARGGSWEDTQYF. In DNA, the CDR3 is TGCAGTGCTAGAGGCGGGAGCTGGGAAGATACGCAGTATTTT.

The chain recombines TRBV20-1 with TRBJ2-1; 8 bases are a match to TRBD2. Germline values: CDR1 DFQATT, CDR2 SNEGSKA (reference sequence). V shed 5 bases and J 4 bases; nucleotides not matched to a gene: 10. This CDR3 contains 15 residues. CDR3: CSAQRAGDEYNEQFF. In DNA, the CDR3 is TGCAGTGCTCAACGAGCGGGAGATGAGTACAATGAGCAGTTCTTC.

Notes on this clonotype: Given a much more abundant clone one base away, this may be a read error. The chain uses TRBV15 and TRBJ2-7, with D maybe TRBD1 (6 bases). CDR3 length: 15 amino acids. CDR1 LNHNV and CDR2 YYDKDF come from the germline V gene (reference sequence). CDR3 residues: CTTSLAGASSYEQYF. CDR3 nucleotide sequence: TGTACCACCAGCCTGGCAGGGGCCAGCTCCTACGAGCAGTACTTC.